The 20 T cell receptor beta chains below were found in one sample sequenced in a study of molecular identifiers for immune sequencing clone quantification (dated by TCRdb to the late 2010s). Libraries were constructed by PCR. Reads for this sample came from a NextSeq 500. TCRdb trimmed the raw reads at Q25, called clones with MiXCR and kept productive beta chains. Rows are combined by CDR3 protein, so each entry shows the most common genes and DNA. The sample profile shows more than 95,000 distinct CDR3 sequences; approximately 25% of them were found once. More than 0.8% of the sample is held by the ten biggest clonotypes. Material for sequencing was naive CD8+ T cells from blood, with Jurkat cell RNA spiked in. What the cell subset or site label conveys for this sample: FACS-sorted CD8+CD4-CCR7+CD45RA+ naive T cells. The receptors shown here come from a human donor in good health. Some libraries in this study had Jurkat cell RNA spiked in.

This clonotype was seen ten or more times. The J gene is TRBJ2-7, the V gene TRBV28; the D is unclear. Trimming removed 5 bases at V and 2 bases at J, with 7 bases between. The CDR3 runs to 12 residues. Germline-derived CDR1 and CDR2 are MDHEN and SYDVKM. Here the CDR3 reads CASSRVTYEQYF. In DNA form, the CDR3 reads TGTGCCAGCAGTAGGGTAACCTACGAGCAGTACTTC. The whole variable domain, remainder taken from reference TRBV28 and TRBJ2-7, is DVKVTQSSRYLVKRTGEKVFLECVQDMDHENMFWYRQDPGLGLRLIYFSYDVKMKEKGDIPEGYSVSREKKERFSLILESASTNQTSMYLCASSRVTYEQYFGPGTRLTVT.

This clonotype has more than one count but fewer than ten. Given a much more abundant clone one base away, this may be a read error. The conserved closing phenylalanine or tryptophan is absent in this CDR3, likely reflecting a read error. The V gene is TRBV5-1, the J gene TRBJ2-3; D ambiguous. CDR3 length: 16 amino acids. Germline CDR1 is SGHRS and CDR2 is YFSETQ. The V end was cut by 5 bases, the J end by 0 bases, with 16 bases between. The CDR3 nucleotides are TGCGCCAGCAGTTTTTTAAGCGTCCCTAGCACAGATACGCAGTATTCT. It yields the protein CASSFLSVPSTDTQYS.

This clonotype was seen repeatedly, ten times or more. This rearrangement joins TRBV7-9 to TRBJ1-1; the D is unclear. This CDR3 comprises 12 residues. Trimming cost V 4 bases and J 8 bases, with 11 bases left between them. Germline V gene data show CDR1 as SEHNR and CDR2 as FQNEAQ (reference sequence). DNA of the CDR3: TGTGCCAGCAGCTCCGACCCACAGGAAGCTTTCTTT. Translation: CASSSDPQEAFF.

The chain is built from TRBV4-3 and TRBJ2-7, with D perhaps matching TRBD1 (6 bases). This CDR3 has 17 residues. Germline V gene data show CDR1 as LGHNA and CDR2 as YSLEER. V gave up 1 base and J gave up 2 bases, with 18 bases separating them. The CDR3 region is CASSQADMRTATYEQYF. In DNA form, the CDR3 reads TGCGCCAGCAGCCAAGCCGATATGAGGACAGCCACCTACGAGCAGTACTTC.

This clonotype was recorded many times. The rearrangement links TRBV19 to TRBJ1-4; 8 bases map to TRBD1. CDR1 is LNHDA and CDR2 is SQIVND in the germline V gene (reference sequence). The V gene end was trimmed by 9 bases and the J gene end by 7 bases; junction bases not matched to a gene: 13. The CDR3 is made up of 15 amino acids. CDR3 amino acids: CASRVSGGAGEKLFF. The CDR3 nucleotides are TGTGCCAGCAGAGTATCAGGGGGCGCCGGTGAAAAACTGTTTTTT.

This clonotype was recorded many times. The chain is built from TRBV6-2 or TRBV6-3 and TRBJ2-3; D gene uncertain. The germline V and J ends were trimmed by 2 bases and 4 bases, with 7 bases remaining between them. This CDR3 comprises 13 residues. CDR1 MNHEY and CDR2 SVGEGT come from the germline V gene. CDR3 sequence: CASSYVGSDTQYF. CDR3 nucleotide sequence: TGTGCCAGCAGTTACGTCGGGTCAGATACGCAGTATTTT.

This clonotype was counted a few times. A much bigger clone sits one base away, suggesting this may be a read error. Likely a read error: the CDR3 ends without its conserved phenylalanine or tryptophan. The limits of the CDR3 on the DNA are not certain, so only TCRdb's listed CDR3 is given. The chain uses TRBV6-2 or TRBV6-3 and TRBJ2-7; the table's D call TRBD2 went unverified against the DNA. CDR1 is MNHEY, CDR2 SVGEGT, per germline. The CDR3 is 12 residues long, ends included. This CDR3 is CASSYDLTGDRD.

The sample holds many counts of this clonotype. J is TRBJ1-2 and V is TRBV12-3 or TRBV12-4; D may be TRBD1 (5 bases). The CDR3 totals 14 residues. V dropped 5 bases and J dropped 2 bases, with 12 bases sitting between them. The CDR3 nucleotides read TGTGCCAGCAGTCTCCAGCCAGGGAACTATGGCTACACCTTC. It is translated as CASSLQPGNYGYTF.

With regard to this clonotype: Possible read error: a much larger clone is one base away. V usage is TRBV28 and J usage is TRBJ2-1, with D maybe TRBD2 (6 bases). There are 14 residues in the CDR3. V shed 5 bases and J shed 8 bases, with 16 bases lying between them. Germline V gives CDR1 MDHEN, CDR2 SYDVKM. This CDR3 reads CASSLGRLYDEQFF. Written as DNA, the CDR3 is TGTGCCAGCAGTCTAGGGAGGCTTTACGATGAGCAGTTCTTC.

Regarding this clonotype: A read error may produce the germline difference seen at one junction end. The chain has TRBV28 and TRBJ2-7; the D gene is possibly TRBD2 (6 bases). The CDR3 is 14 residues long. Germline V CDR1 and CDR2: MDHEN, SYDVKM. The CDR3 reads CASSPELARREQYF. CDR3 bases: TGTGCCAGCAGCCCGGAACTAGCCAGACGAGAGCAATACTTC.

This clonotype was detected ten times or more. The chain joins TRBV28 to TRBJ2-2, with TRBD1 as a possible D gene (6 bases). V lost 5 bases and J 8 bases, leaving 12 bases between the germline ends. Germline V lookup: CDR1 MDHEN, CDR2 SYDVKM. This CDR3 spans 13 amino acids. CDR3 sequence (DNA): TGTGCCAGCAGTCAACAGGGCGGGGGGGAGCTGTTTTTT. Amino acids: CASSQQGGGELFF.

Concerning this clonotype: Just one base apart from a much larger clone, this may be a read error. This sequence joins TRBV7-3 and TRBJ2-3, with TRBD2 identical over 11 bases. Germline assignment: CDR1 SGHTA and CDR2 FQGTGA. This CDR3 is 15 amino acids long. J was trimmed by 2 bases and V by 5 bases; bases with no gene match: 3. The CDR3 reads CASSLTSGTTDTQYF. The CDR3 coding sequence is TGTGCCAGCAGCCTGACTAGCGGGACCACAGATACGCAGTATTTT.

This clonotype came up a few times. V and J are TRBV7-9 and TRBJ1-2; TRBD1 is a possible D gene (6 bases). Germline CDR1 reads SEHNR; CDR2 reads FQNEAQ (reference sequence). This CDR3 is 14 amino acids long. The ends were cut back, 4 bases at V and 10 bases at J, with 19 bases in the middle. CDR3 bases: TGTGCCAGCAGCTCGGAGACAGGAACATTTGACTACACCTTC. Translating gives CASSSETGTFDYTF. The complete variable domain, with remaining parts taken from reference TRBV7-9 and TRBJ1-2, reads DTGVSQNPRHKITKRGQNVTFRCDPISEHNRLYWYRQTLGQGPEFLTYFQNEAQLEKSRLLSDRFSAERPKGSFSTLEIQRTEQGDSAMYLCASSSETGTFDYTFGSGTRLTVV.

The sample holds many counts of this clonotype. The chain is built from TRBV18 and TRBJ1-1; tentative D call: TRBD1 (5 bases). From germline, CDR1 is KGHSH and CDR2 LQKENI. The V end lost 3 bases, the J end lost 4 bases, and 15 bases lay between the germline ends. The CDR3 has 15 amino acids. CDR3 sequence reads: CASSPGFGGSTEAFF. In DNA form, the CDR3 reads TGTGCCAGCTCACCCGGATTTGGGGGGTCCACTGAAGCTTTCTTT.

This clonotype was seen many times. This sequence joins TRBV20-1 and TRBJ2-2; TRBD2 matches at 7 bases. Trimming removed 0 bases from V and 3 bases from J; junction bases left unmatched: 10. The CDR3 runs 17 residues. Germline V gives CDR1 DFQATT, CDR2 SNEGSKA (reference sequence). CDR3 sequence (DNA): TGCAGTGCTAGAGATCTCGCGGCTAGCGGCTACACCGGGGAGCTGTTTTTT. It is translated as CSARDLAASGYTGELFF.

This clonotype occurred many times. The chain employs TRBV6-5 and TRBJ2-5; 7 bases are shared with TRBD1. V shed 5 bases, J shed 0 bases, and the junction held 6 bases outside the gene matches. CDR1 is MNHEY, CDR2 SVGAGI, per germline. The CDR3 is 15 residues long. The CDR3 protein is CASSHGTAYQETQYF. CDR3 nucleotides: TGTGCCAGCAGTCACGGGACAGCGTACCAAGAGACCCAGTACTTC.

Note on this clonotype: A much larger clone sits a single nucleotide away, making a read error possible. This chain joins TRBV20-1 and TRBJ1-5, with a weak D call TRBD1 (6 bases). Germline loops: CDR1 DFQATT, CDR2 SNEGSKA (reference sequence). V lost 6 bases, J lost 0 bases, and 9 bases lay in between. This CDR3 contains 13 residues. CDR3 amino acids: CSAGHCSNQPQHF. CDR3 coding DNA: TGCAGTGCGGGACACTGTAGCAATCAGCCCCAGCATTTT.

The CDR3 sequence is CASTRIDQPQHF. CDR3 bases: TGTGCCAGCACCAGGATAGATCAGCCCCAGCATTTT. The chain joins TRBV12-3 or TRBV12-4 to TRBJ1-5, with no clear D. CDR3 length equals 12 residues. With 7 bases removed from V and 5 bases from J, the gap between germline ends came to 9 bases.

This clonotype appeared many times. The genes are TRBV19 and TRBJ2-7, with 9 nucleotides matching TRBD1. Germline assignment: CDR1 LNHDA and CDR2 SQIVND (reference sequence). V trimming: 3 bases; J trimming: 6 bases; junction bases outside the gene matches: 6. This CDR3 contains 14 residues. The CDR3 DNA reads TGTGCCAGTAGTATGCTTGGGACAGGGAGCGAGCAGTACTTC. Translation gives CASSMLGTGSEQYF.

As regards this clonotype: A read error may be the cause here, since a much bigger clone is one base away. The chain recombines TRBV6-6 with TRBJ2-5; 8 nucleotides align to TRBD2. V was pared by 10 bases and J by 3 bases, with 10 bases of the junction left unmatched. Germline loops: CDR1 MNHNY, CDR2 SVGAGI (reference sequence). CDR3 size: 14 residues. CDR3 coding DNA: TGTGCCAACACCCTCGGGGGGGGCGAAGAGACCCAGTACTTC. It is translated as CANTLGGGEETQYF.